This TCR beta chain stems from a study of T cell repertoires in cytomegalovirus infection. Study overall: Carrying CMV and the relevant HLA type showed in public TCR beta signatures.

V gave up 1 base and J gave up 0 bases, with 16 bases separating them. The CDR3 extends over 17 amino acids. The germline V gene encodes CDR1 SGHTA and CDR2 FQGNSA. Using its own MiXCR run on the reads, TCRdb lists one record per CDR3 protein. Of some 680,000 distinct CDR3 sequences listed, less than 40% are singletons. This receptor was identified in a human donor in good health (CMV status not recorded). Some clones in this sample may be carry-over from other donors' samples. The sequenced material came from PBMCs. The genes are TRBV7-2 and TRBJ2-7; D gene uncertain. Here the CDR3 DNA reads TGTGCCAGCAGCTTAGGGTCGGGCTCCCGAAGCTCCTACGAGCAGTACTTC. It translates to CASSLGSGSRSSYEQYF.